One and the same sample provided the 10 T cell receptor beta chains below, sequenced in a study of cytomegalovirus exposure and HLA in healthy donors. The primer mix had 60 Vbeta and 13 Jbeta primers. The repertoire was sequenced with immunoSEQ multiplex PCR; TCRdb's copy has only in-frame clones and lacks some. The sample includes around 200,000 clones, roughly 80% of them seen just once. Sequenced sample: PBMCs. These receptor sequences come from a man aged 35 to 55 in good health and CMV-seropositive.

The J gene is TRBJ2-1, the V gene TRBV7-2, with 11 bases fitting TRBD1. CDR3 length equals 17 residues. Germline lookup yields CDR1 SGHTA and CDR2 FQGNSA. Germline trimming cut 2 bases from V and 4 bases from J; bases unmatched to any gene: 7. The CDR3 is CASSLPSGTGGYNEQFF. CDR3 nucleotide sequence: TGTGCCAGCAGCTTACCCTCCGGGACAGGGGGTTACAATGAGCAGTTCTTC.

The V and J genes are TRBV27 and TRBJ1-1; weak D call: TRBD1 (5 bases). The germline V gene has CDR1 MNHEY and CDR2 SMNVEV (reference sequence). This CDR3 comprises 15 residues. Trimming shortened V by 3 bases and J by 0 bases, and 11 bases separated the two germline ends. CDR3 coding DNA: TGTGCCAGCAGTTTCACGACAGAAATGAACACTGAAGCTTTCTTT. This gives the protein CASSFTTEMNTEAFF.

The V and J genes are TRBV5-4 and TRBJ1-2, with D possibly matching TRBD1 (6 bases). Germline CDR1 SGHNT, CDR2 YYREEE (reference sequence). V was cut by 1 base and J by 6 bases, with 10 bases left in between. The CDR3 totals 13 residues. CDR3 amino acids: CASSLTGGHGYTF. In DNA form, the CDR3 reads TGTGCCAGCAGCTTGACGGGGGGCCATGGCTACACCTTC.

The rearrangement links TRBV9 to TRBJ1-6; 11 bases align to TRBD1. CDR3 length equals 15 residues. Germline CDR1 and CDR2: SGDLS and YYNGEE. The V gene end was trimmed by 3 bases and the J gene end by 8 bases; junction bases not matched to a gene: 4. The CDR3 sequence: CASSAWTGGDSPLHF. The CDR3, as DNA: TGTGCCAGCAGCGCCTGGACAGGGGGCGATTCACCCCTCCACTTT.

The V gene is TRBV5-6, the J gene TRBJ2-5, with TRBD1 matching 9 bases. The CDR3 contains 17 residues. The ends lost 0 bases at V and 1 base at J; junction bases unmatched: 7. CDR1 SGHDT and CDR2 YYEEEE come from the germline V gene. The DNA for the CDR3 is TGTGCCAGCAGCTTGGTTGGACAGGGGCCGGGCCAAGAGACCCAGTACTTC. Translation: CASSLVGQGPGQETQYF.

The chain employs TRBV9 and TRBJ2-1; D is uncertain. Deletions cut 2 bases from V and 6 bases from J, with 15 bases between. Per germline, CDR1 SGDLS and CDR2 YYNGEE. The CDR3 covers 15 residues. CDR3 sequence: CASSVISPPGNEQFF. As DNA, the CDR3 is TGTGCCAGCAGCGTCATTTCGCCACCGGGCAATGAGCAGTTCTTC.

The rearrangement uses TRBV4-3 and TRBJ1-3, with D perhaps TRBD1 (5 bases). CDR3 length: 15 amino acids. Germline V gene data show CDR1 as LGHNA and CDR2 as YSLEER. Trimming stripped 4 bases from V and 0 bases from J, with 10 bases between. Written as DNA, the CDR3 is TGCGCCAGCAGCCTCGACAGAGTCTCTGGAAACACCATATATTTT. Its translation is CASSLDRVSGNTIYF.

V is TRBV5-1 and J is TRBJ1-3; possible D gene TRBD1, 5 bases. V gave up 1 base and J gave up 0 bases, with 11 bases separating them. From germline, CDR1 is SGHRS and CDR2 YFSETQ. The CDR3 runs to 16 residues. CDR3 sequence: CASSLQGGNSGNTIYF. The CDR3 nucleotides read TGCGCCAGCAGCTTGCAGGGAGGCAACTCTGGAAACACCATATATTTT.

The J gene is TRBJ1-5, the V gene TRBV7-9, with D perhaps matching TRBD1 (5 bases). The CDR3 is made up of 16 amino acids. Per the germline V gene, CDR1 is SEHNR and CDR2 is FQNEAQ (reference sequence). Trimming removed 5 bases from V and 8 bases from J, with 22 bases in between. For the CDR3, the DNA is TGTGCCAGCAGCCACCTCGGGGCGGGGAAAAGAGAGCCCCAGCATTTT. Protein sequence: CASSHLGAGKREPQHF.

V is TRBV30 and J is TRBJ1-1; 8 bases map to TRBD1. From germline, CDR1 is GTSNPN and CDR2 SVGIG (reference sequence). The CDR3 has 11 residues. V trimming: 4 bases; J trimming: 7 bases; junction bases outside the gene matches: 2. DNA of the CDR3: TGTGCCTGGAACAGGGGGGGTGAAGCTTTCTTT. This translates into CAWNRGGEAFF.